The sequence of this TCR beta chain was determined in a study of molecular identifiers for immune sequencing clone quantification. Trimming took off 4 bases at V and 8 bases at J, with 18 bases between the two ends. CDR1 and CDR2 from the germline V gene are SQVTM and ANQGSEA. This CDR3 is built from 14 residues. As concerns this clonotype: A read error may explain this, as a much larger clone is one base away.

Each CDR3 protein gets one entry after TCRdb re-called the PCR reads with MiXCR. The table includes about 36,000 distinct CDR3 sequences, about a fifth detected once. The receptor was isolated from a human donor in good health. Some libraries in this study had Jurkat cell RNA spiked in. The V and J genes are TRBV29-1 and TRBJ2-1; D possibly corresponds to TRBD2 (6 bases). Sequenced input: naive CD8+ T cells from blood, with Jurkat cell RNA spiked in. Documented subset: FACS-sorted CD8+CD4-CCR7+CD45RA+ naive T cells. The CDR3 bases are TGCAGCGTTGGCCCGGGACTTTGGGGGGATGAGCAGTTCTTC. Its protein product is CSVGPGLWGDEQFF.